These 3 T cell receptor beta chains originate from one sample sequenced in a study of T cell repertoires in cytomegalovirus infection. For these TCRs, the target antigens are not known. Each CDR3 protein gets one entry after TCRdb re-called the reads with MiXCR. This sample has around 140,000 distinct CDR3 sequences, with around 32% found just once. Sequencing was performed on CD8+ T cells from cultured PBMCs, taken from culture after CMV antigen stimulation. Receptor source: a human donor in good health (CMV status not recorded). Some clones in this sample may be carry-over from other donors' samples.

The J gene is TRBJ2-2, the V gene TRBV24-1; TRBD1 might be the D (6 bases). The CDR3 runs to 13 residues. Trimming cost V 3 bases and J 14 bases, with 15 bases left between them. Germline values: CDR1 KGHDR, CDR2 SFDVKD. CDR3 DNA sequence: TGTGCCACCAGTGATACCGGGACAAGGGTCCTGTTTTTT. It encodes CATSDTGTRVLFF.

The chain employs TRBV19 and TRBJ2-5; a weak D match, TRBD1 (7 bases). The CDR3 length is 17 residues. CDR1 LNHDA and CDR2 SQIVND come from the germline V gene (reference sequence). Trimming removed 1 base from V and 1 base from J, with 16 bases in between. In nucleotides, the CDR3 is TGTGCCAGTAGTATAGCATCAGGGGGACTCGGCCAAGAGACCCAGTACTTC. Its protein product is CASSIASGGLGQETQYF.

This clonotype has a single count. This sequence joins TRBV12-3 or TRBV12-4 and TRBJ2-2; D possibly corresponds to TRBD1 (5 bases). Trimming took 10 bases from V and 2 from J, leaving 11 bases between them. This CDR3 has 13 residues. CDR3 nucleotide sequence: TGTGCCACGATCCAGGGAAACACCGGGGAGCTGTTTTTT. This encodes CATIQGNTGELFF.